These T cell receptor beta chains were read from a single sample in a study of glioma-infiltrating T cells after dendritic cell vaccination. Method: immunoSEQ multiplex PCR; TCRdb's copy keeps in-frame clones and lacks some. This table holds approximately 62,000 clones, about nine tenths found once. Sample: blood, taken after dendritic cell vaccination. Source of these receptors: a human donor with glioblastoma. Each CDR3 is given with its conserved first and last residue. Fields, in order: J gene, V gene, clone size, D gene, CDR3 length, CDR3 DNA, CDR3 protein. The D gene is left open where the match is weak. Clone size is shown for a subset of rows, as once, few, many or a class of expanded clone.

J gene: TRBJ1-5; V gene: TRBV7-3; clone size: NA; D gene: NA; CDR3 length: 13; CDR3 DNA: TGTGCCAGCAGCTCCTCCCCGGATCAGCCCCAGCATTTT; CDR3 protein: CASSSSPDQPQHF
J gene: TRBJ1-2; V gene: TRBV11-2; clone size: NA; D gene: TRBD1; CDR3 length: 15; CDR3 DNA: TGTGCCAGCAGCCCGGAGGGGGCCACCTTCTATGGCTACACCTTC; CDR3 protein: CASSPEGATFYGYTF
J gene: TRBJ1-1; V gene: TRBV6-5; clone size: once; D gene: NA; CDR3 length: 15; CDR3 DNA: TGTGCCAGCACCGAGAGGGGGGGCGCGAGGACTGAAGCTTTCTTT; CDR3 protein: CASTERGGARTEAFF
J gene: TRBJ1-5; V gene: TRBV5-8; clone size: NA; D gene: NA; CDR3 length: 14; CDR3 DNA: TGTGCCAGCAGTAAGACTTCGGCCAATCAGCCCCAGCATTTT; CDR3 protein: CASSKTSANQPQHF
J gene: TRBJ1-1; V gene: TRBV19; clone size: once; D gene: TRBD1; CDR3 length: 15; CDR3 DNA: TGTGCCAGTAGTATTTGGGGGACAGGGAACACTGAAGCTTTCTTT; CDR3 protein: CASSIWGTGNTEAFF
J gene: TRBJ2-7; V gene: TRBV14; clone size: NA; D gene: NA; CDR3 length: 13; CDR3 DNA: TGTGCCAGCAGCCTCCTTGTACTCTCCGAGCAGTACTTC; CDR3 protein: CASSLLVLSEQYF
J gene: TRBJ2-1; V gene: TRBV19; clone size: NA; D gene: NA; CDR3 length: 16; CDR3 DNA: TGTGCCAGTAGTATAGACAGGGCGAGCTCCTACAATGAGCAGTTCTTC; CDR3 protein: CASSIDRASSYNEQFF
J gene: TRBJ2-3; V gene: TRBV7-2; clone size: NA; D gene: TRBD2; CDR3 length: 18; CDR3 DNA: TGTGCCAGCAGCGAGCGCGGGACTAGCGGGACCAGCACAGATACGCAGTATTTT; CDR3 protein: CASSERGTSGTSTDTQYF
J gene: TRBJ1-2; V gene: TRBV4-3; clone size: NA; D gene: NA; CDR3 length: 14; CDR3 DNA: TGCGCCAGCAGCCCCGGACAGCTTAACTATGGCTACACCTTC; CDR3 protein: CASSPGQLNYGYTF
J gene: TRBJ1-5; V gene: TRBV2; clone size: NA; D gene: TRBD1; CDR3 length: 16; CDR3 DNA: TGTGCCAGCAGCGCGGACAGGGTGGGCAGCAATCAGCCCCAGCATTTT; CDR3 protein: CASSADRVGSNQPQHF
J gene: TRBJ2-3; V gene: TRBV4-2; clone size: NA; D gene: TRBD2; CDR3 length: 17; CDR3 DNA: TGTGCCAGCAGCACACAGACTAGCGGGGACGTCACAGATACGCAGTATTTT; CDR3 protein: CASSTQTSGDVTDTQYF
J gene: TRBJ2-7; V gene: TRBV4-1; clone size: NA; D gene: TRBD2; CDR3 length: 13; CDR3 DNA: TGCGCCAGCAGCAGAGGACTAGCCTACGAGCAGTACTTC; CDR3 protein: CASSRGLAYEQYF
J gene: TRBJ2-7; V gene: TRBV4-1; clone size: NA; D gene: NA; CDR3 length: 15; CDR3 DNA: TGCGCCAGCAGCCAACGGCAGGTGGCAGAGTACGAGCAGTACTTC; CDR3 protein: CASSQRQVAEYEQYF
J gene: TRBJ2-7; V gene: TRBV6-5; clone size: once; D gene: NA; CDR3 length: 13; CDR3 DNA: TGTGCCAGCAGTTCCAGGAGGTTCTACGAGCAGTACTTC; CDR3 protein: CASSSRRFYEQYF
J gene: TRBJ1-2; V gene: TRBV30; clone size: NA; D gene: TRBD1; CDR3 length: 16; CDR3 DNA: TGTGCCTGGAGTGTAGAGGCGAGACAGGGGGACTATGGCTACACCTTC; CDR3 protein: CAWSVEARQGDYGYTF
J gene: TRBJ1-1; V gene: TRBV27; clone size: NA; D gene: NA; CDR3 length: 15; CDR3 DNA: TGTGCCAGCAGTAAAATGACCGGGAGGAACACTGAAGCTTTCTTT; CDR3 protein: CASSKMTGRNTEAFF
J gene: TRBJ1-1; V gene: TRBV2; clone size: NA; D gene: TRBD1; CDR3 length: 16; CDR3 DNA: TGTGCCAGTAAATTGAGAACAGGGGGCGAGAGCCCTGAAGCTTTCTTT; CDR3 protein: CASKLRTGGESPEAFF
J gene: TRBJ2-5; V gene: TRBV2; clone size: NA; D gene: NA; CDR3 length: 15; CDR3 DNA: TGTGCCAGCAGTGGTTCGGGGGGCCCTCAGGAGACCCAGTACTTC; CDR3 protein: CASSGSGGPQETQYF
J gene: TRBJ2-7; V gene: TRBV30; clone size: NA; D gene: NA; CDR3 length: 13; CDR3 DNA: TGTGCCTGGAGTGTTAACAAACCCTACGAGCAGTACTTC; CDR3 protein: CAWSVNKPYEQYF
J gene: TRBJ2-5; V gene: TRBV25-1; clone size: NA; D gene: TRBD2; CDR3 length: 17; CDR3 DNA: TGTGCCAGCAGTGAATATATGGGCCTAGCGGGGGAAGAGACCCAGTACTTC; CDR3 protein: CASSEYMGLAGEETQYF
J gene: TRBJ1-5; V gene: TRBV10-3; clone size: NA; D gene: TRBD1; CDR3 length: 16; CDR3 DNA: TGTGCCATCAGTGGGACCGGGACAGGATCCAATCAGCCCCAGCATTTT; CDR3 protein: CAISGTGTGSNQPQHF
J gene: TRBJ2-7; V gene: TRBV2; clone size: once; D gene: TRBD1; CDR3 length: 15; CDR3 DNA: TGTGCCAGCAGCCCACCCCTGGACAGGGCCTACGAGCAGTACTTC; CDR3 protein: CASSPPLDRAYEQYF
J gene: TRBJ2-2; V gene: TRBV15; clone size: once; D gene: NA; CDR3 length: 17; CDR3 DNA: TGTGCCACCAGCAGAGATCTTGTGGGACTGGGCACCGGGGAGCTGTTTTTT; CDR3 protein: CATSRDLVGLGTGELFF
J gene: TRBJ2-3; V gene: TRBV7-3; clone size: once; D gene: NA; CDR3 length: 13; CDR3 DNA: TGTGCCAGCAGCTTATACGACTCAGATACGCAGTATTTT; CDR3 protein: CASSLYDSDTQYF
J gene: TRBJ1-1; V gene: TRBV5-4; clone size: NA; D gene: TRBD1; CDR3 length: 14; CDR3 DNA: TGTGCCAGCAGCACGGGGACAGGAAACACTGAAGCTTTCTTT; CDR3 protein: CASSTGTGNTEAFF
J gene: TRBJ1-2; V gene: TRBV10-3; clone size: NA; D gene: NA; CDR3 length: 11; CDR3 DNA: TGTGCCATCACTACCGGTCGTGGCTACACCTTC; CDR3 protein: CAITTGRGYTF
J gene: TRBJ2-5; V gene: TRBV6-1; clone size: NA; D gene: TRBD1; CDR3 length: 15; CDR3 DNA: TGTGCCAGCAGAGAACAGGGGGCGGGGAAAGAGACCCAGTACTTC; CDR3 protein: CASREQGAGKETQYF
J gene: TRBJ2-7; V gene: TRBV5-6; clone size: NA; D gene: NA; CDR3 length: 14; CDR3 DNA: TGTGCCAGCAGCCGAGGACAGATATTCTACGAGCAGTACTTC; CDR3 protein: CASSRGQIFYEQYF
J gene: TRBJ2-7; V gene: TRBV21-1; clone size: NA; D gene: NA; CDR3 length: 17; CDR3 DNA: TGTGCCAGCAGCAAAGCTCAGGTGGTAGACAGCCCCTACGAGCAGTACTTC; CDR3 protein: CASSKAQVVDSPYEQYF
J gene: TRBJ2-7; V gene: TRBV6-5; clone size: NA; D gene: NA; CDR3 length: 14; CDR3 DNA: TGTGCCAGCAGTTACTCGTTCGGGACCTACGAGCAGTACTTC; CDR3 protein: CASSYSFGTYEQYF
J gene: TRBJ2-6; V gene: TRBV6-4; clone size: NA; D gene: NA; CDR3 length: 14; CDR3 DNA: TGTGCCAGCAGTGCGGGTCCTGGGGCCAACGTCCTGACTTTC; CDR3 protein: CASSAGPGANVLTF
J gene: TRBJ1-2; V gene: TRBV9; clone size: NA; D gene: TRBD1; CDR3 length: 16; CDR3 DNA: TGTGCCAGCAGCGAAAGCCGTACAGGGGGCAACTATGGCTACACCTTC; CDR3 protein: CASSESRTGGNYGYTF
J gene: TRBJ2-1; V gene: TRBV5-8; clone size: NA; D gene: NA; CDR3 length: 13; CDR3 DNA: TGTGCCAGCAGCCGCCGAGGGTTAGATGAGCAGTTCTTC; CDR3 protein: CASSRRGLDEQFF